This T cell receptor beta chain was found in a study of shared clonotypes between healthy human individuals. Donors comprised healthy HIV-negative adults lacking recent acute infections or vaccinations. The authors loaded roughly 200 ng DNA, around 30,000 T cell genomes, into sorted-subset replicate PCRs. The assay was immunoSEQ multiplex PCR, and TCRdb's table has in-frame clones only and misses some. Found here are 850,000 to 1,100,000 clones, 70% to 85% of them singletons; the top ten hold roughly 0.83%. The germline V and J ends were trimmed by 1 base and 9 bases, with 14 bases remaining between them. CDR3 size: 14 residues. Germline-derived CDR1 and CDR2 are SGHRS and YFSETQ. Study conclusions and caveats: There were few donors, and this limited the genetic and exposure-history diversity represented. Investigators collected only blood, and repertoires in tissues likely differ.

Remarks on this clone: Its antigen is unidentified.

What was sequenced was memory CD4+ T cells from PBMCs. Subset given: CD45RA-negative fraction. This clonotype was obtained from a man between 18 and 29 years old in good health. Some clones in this sample may be carry-over from other donors' samples. This chain links TRBV5-1 with TRBJ2-1; D is undetermined. CDR3 loop: CASSLLSLVAEQFF. For the CDR3, the DNA is TGCGCCAGCAGCTTGTTGTCCCTTGTCGCTGAGCAGTTCTTC.